Shown below are 25 T cell receptor beta chains from a single sample sequenced in a study of blood T cell repertoires in COVID-19. Assay used: immunoSEQ multiplex PCR; TCRdb lists only in-frame clones, some missing. The sample consists of 200,000 to 250,000 clones, 80% to 90% of them appearing once. Sequencing was done on a sample of peripheral blood. These receptors were obtained from a man between 18 and 29 years old with active or convalescent COVID-19.

The chain employs TRBV7-8 and TRBJ1-1, with 7 bases fitting TRBD1. The germline V gene has CDR1 SGHVS and CDR2 FQNEAQ. Trimming took 3 bases from V and 3 from J; bases not matched to a gene: 10. CDR3 length equals 16 residues. CDR3 sequence: CASSFPSTGKDTEAFF. The CDR3 nucleotides read TGTGCCAGCAGCTTCCCGTCGACAGGGAAAGACACTGAAGCTTTCTTT.

This chain joins TRBV4-3 and TRBJ1-3, with 7 bases lining up with TRBD1. CDR3 length: 18 amino acids. J gave up 2 bases and V 2 bases, and 12 bases lay outside the gene matches. CDR1 is LGHNA, CDR2 YSLEER, per germline. For the CDR3, the DNA is TGCGCCAGCAGCCAAAGTTCACCTGGACAGGCGACTGGAAACACCATATATTTT. Protein product: CASSQSSPGQATGNTIYF.

A remark on this clone: Distinct nucleotide sequences in the sample also encode this CDR3. This chain joins TRBV28 and TRBJ2-7; 7 positions agree with TRBD1. Trimming cost V 4 bases and J 1 base; bases outside gene matches: 1. CDR1 is MDHEN, CDR2 SYDVKM, per germline. The CDR3 extends over 13 amino acids. The CDR3 coding sequence is TGTGCCAGCAGTTCGGGACAGTCCTACGAGCAGTACTTC. Its translation is CASSSGQSYEQYF.

The chain employs TRBV7-6 and TRBJ1-1; TRBD1 might be the D (5 bases). Germline lookup yields CDR1 SGHVS and CDR2 FNYEAQ. V was pared by 8 bases and J by 2 bases, with 9 bases between. There are 12 residues in the CDR3. CDR3: CASSGGNTEAFF. The DNA of the CDR3 is TGTGCCAGCTCCGGGGGTAACACTGAAGCTTTCTTT.

The CDR3 DNA sequence: TGCGCCAGCAGCCAAGAGTTATTGGGGCAGGGCGATTACGAGCAGTACTTC. Its protein product is CASSQELLGQGDYEQYF. V usage is TRBV4-3 and J usage is TRBJ2-7; perhaps TRBD1 as D (5 bases). CDR1 LGHNA and CDR2 YSLEER come from the germline V gene. The length of the CDR3 is 17 residues. V was trimmed by 0 bases and J by 4 bases, leaving 19 bases between them.

This chain connects TRBV5-6 to TRBJ2-3; 7 nucleotides agree with TRBD1. Losses at the gene ends were 3 bases for V and 3 bases for J; bases not matched to a gene: 4. The CDR3 is 14 residues long. Germline loops: CDR1 SGHDT, CDR2 YYEEEE. As DNA, the CDR3 is TGTGCCAGCAGCTCAACAGGGGTGACAGATACGCAGTATTTT. Amino acid sequence: CASSSTGVTDTQYF.

The genes are TRBV5-1 and TRBJ2-7; maybe TRBD2 (6 bases). The CDR3 totals 13 residues. Germline V gives CDR1 SGHRS, CDR2 YFSETQ. Trimming removed 2 bases from V and 7 bases from J, with 13 bases in between. CDR3 DNA sequence: TGCGCCAGCAGCTTAACCTTGGGAGGAGAGCAGTACTTC. Translation: CASSLTLGGEQYF.

This clone occurred a few times. The genes are TRBV4-3 and TRBJ2-7; 7 bases align to TRBD1. V lost 0 bases to trimming and J lost 5 bases; unmatched junction nucleotides: 7. Looked up from germline, CDR1 is LGHNA and CDR2 is YSLEER. The CDR3 sequence is 15 residues long. The CDR3 region is CASSQDPTGADEQYF. CDR3 nucleotide sequence: TGCGCCAGCAGCCAAGATCCCACAGGGGCGGACGAGCAGTACTTC.

The chain is built from TRBV23-1 and TRBJ2-7; the D gene is possibly TRBD2 (5 bases). TRBV23-1 is classed as an ORF, of uncertain function. There are 17 residues in the CDR3. V lost 3 bases, J lost 2 bases, and 20 bases lay in between. CDR3 sequence reads: CASSQILGKTGTYEQYF. The CDR3 coding sequence is TGCGCCAGCAGTCAGATACTCGGGAAGACGGGGACCTACGAGCAGTACTTC.

The chain is built from TRBV28 and TRBJ2-1; 12 bases line up with TRBD2. V shed 3 bases and J 7 bases; nucleotides not matched to a gene: 4. From germline, CDR1 is MDHEN and CDR2 SYDVKM. This CDR3 is 15 amino acids long. As DNA, the CDR3 is TGTGCCAGCAGTTTGCTAGCGGGAGGGCCGAATGAGCAGTTCTTC. It is translated as CASSLLAGGPNEQFF.

This clone was recorded once. The rearrangement uses TRBV20-1 and TRBJ1-5, with TRBD1 matching over 8 bases. V shed 3 bases, J shed 11 bases, and the junction held 9 bases outside the gene matches. CDR1 DFQATT and CDR2 SNEGSKA come from the germline V gene (reference sequence). The CDR3 consists of 13 residues. The CDR3: CSASGQGQGTQHF. Written as DNA, the CDR3 is TGCAGTGCTAGTGGACAGGGCCAGGGGACCCAGCATTTT.

This chain links TRBV6-6 with TRBJ2-4; 11 nucleotides agree with TRBD2. Per the germline V gene, CDR1 is MNHNY and CDR2 is SVGAGI (reference sequence). The CDR3 is made up of 15 amino acids. The V segment lost 6 bases and the J segment 3 bases; nucleotides outside the gene matches: 4. The chain's CDR3 is CASRGTSGHKNIQYF. The CDR3 bases are TGTGCCAGCAGGGGGACTAGCGGACACAAAAACATTCAGTACTTC.

The gene calls are TRBV5-1 and TRBJ2-7; 9 bases line up with TRBD1. Germline V gives CDR1 SGHRS, CDR2 YFSETQ. The CDR3 runs to 16 residues. The ends lost 5 bases at V and 6 bases at J; junction bases unmatched: 15. The CDR3 reads CASRPRTGGAVSEQYF. CDR3 sequence (DNA): TGCGCCAGCAGGCCCAGAACAGGGGGCGCGGTTAGCGAGCAGTACTTC. Full variable domain (remainder filled in from reference TRBV5-1 and TRBJ2-7): KAGVTQTPRYLIKTRGQQVTLSCSPISGHRSVSWYQQTPGQGLQFLFEYFSETQRNKGNFPGRFSGRQFSNSRSEMNVSTLELGDSALYLCASRPRTGGAVSEQYFGPGTRLTVT.

The V call is TRBV19, the J call TRBJ2-1, with 10 bases identical to TRBD2. Germline CDR1 LNHDA, CDR2 SQIVND (reference sequence). J was trimmed by 8 bases and V by 3 bases; bases with no gene match: 7. The CDR3 covers 15 residues. The CDR3 region is CASSIPAGGSDEQFF. The CDR3 bases are TGTGCCAGTAGTATCCCAGCGGGAGGGTCCGATGAGCAGTTCTTC.

V gene TRBV7-9 combines with J gene TRBJ2-6; D ambiguous. In germline, CDR1 is SEHNR, CDR2 FQNEAQ (reference sequence). V was trimmed by 5 bases and J by 0 bases, leaving 5 bases between them. There are 14 residues in the CDR3. The DNA of the CDR3 is TGTGCCAGCAGCCGGTCCTCTGGGGCCAACGTCCTGACTTTC. Amino acids: CASSRSSGANVLTF.

The chain employs TRBV30 and TRBJ2-1; 9 bases are shared with TRBD2. The CDR3 consists of 16 residues. From germline, CDR1 is GTSNPN and CDR2 SVGIG (reference sequence). V lost 4 bases to trimming and J lost 1 base; unmatched junction nucleotides: 8. The DNA of the CDR3 is TGTGCCTGGAAGGCGGGAGGGCCGTTATCCTACAATGAGCAGTTCTTC. This encodes CAWKAGGPLSYNEQFF.

The rearrangement uses TRBV7-9 and TRBJ2-1; TRBD2 matches 10 bases. There are 15 residues in the CDR3. Germline CDR1 SEHNR, CDR2 FQNEAQ (reference sequence). V dropped 5 bases and J dropped 7; count of bases not matched to a gene: 8. As DNA, the CDR3 is TGTGCCAGCAGCGTACTAGCGGGGACTTGGAATGAGCAGTTCTTC. Its protein is CASSVLAGTWNEQFF.

The chain uses TRBV19 and TRBJ1-1; the D is unclear. The CDR3 length is 14 residues. Deletions cut 0 bases from V and 4 bases from J, with 9 bases between. Germline CDR1 LNHDA, CDR2 SQIVND (reference sequence). The CDR3 loop is CASSIDYLATEAFF. CDR3 coding DNA: TGTGCCAGTAGTATAGATTACCTAGCCACTGAAGCTTTCTTT. The variable domain in full, with the rest retrieved from reference TRBV19 and TRBJ1-1, is DGGITQSPKYLFRKEGQNVTLSCEQNLNHDAMYWYRQDPGQGLRLIYYSQIVNDFQKGDIAEGYSVSREKKESFPLTVTSAQKNPTAFYLCASSIDYLATEAFFGQGTRLTVV.

The rearrangement uses TRBV24-1 and TRBJ2-1; TRBD2 is a possible D gene (5 bases). CDR1 and CDR2 from the germline V gene are KGHDR and SFDVKD. V was trimmed by 2 bases and J by 8 bases, leaving 15 bases between them. This CDR3 has 15 amino acids. CDR3 DNA sequence: TGTGCCACCAGTGATTCGCAAACTACTAGAGATGAGCAGTTCTTC. It codes for CATSDSQTTRDEQFF.

This clone was detected only a few times. The genes are TRBV15 and TRBJ1-5, with unresolved D. The germline V gene has CDR1 LNHNV and CDR2 YYDKDF (reference sequence). The CDR3 length is 13 residues. The V gene lost 1 base and the J gene lost 6 bases, with 7 bases spanning the gap. In DNA form, the CDR3 reads TGTGCCACCAGCAGAGGGCGGAGTCAGCCCCAGCATTTT. Encoded protein: CATSRGRSQPQHF. Full variable domain (outside the CDR3, taken from reference TRBV15 and TRBJ1-5): DAMVIQNPRYQVTQFGKPVTLSCSQTLNHNVMYWYQQKSSQAPKLLFHYYDKDFNNEADTPDNFQSRRPNTSFCFLDIRSPGLGDTAMYLCATSRGRSQPQHFGDGTRLSIL.

The V gene is TRBV12-3 or TRBV12-4, the J gene TRBJ1-2; no clear D gene. The CDR3 is 13 residues long. With 7 bases removed from V and 2 bases from J, the gap between germline ends came to 11 bases. In nucleotides, the CDR3 is TGTGCCAGCACACCCCAGTTAAACTATGGCTACACCTTC. It codes for CASTPQLNYGYTF.

This clone was detected once. This chain connects TRBV5-1 to TRBJ2-7; 8 bases are shared with TRBD2. The V gene end was trimmed by 1 base and the J gene end by 0 bases; junction bases not matched to a gene: 6. This CDR3 comprises 16 residues. Germline CDR1 and CDR2: SGHRS and YFSETQ. The CDR3 spells CASSLLLREASYEQYF. The CDR3 nucleotides are TGCGCCAGCAGCTTGCTATTGCGGGAGGCCTCCTACGAGCAGTACTTC.

The chain recombines TRBV5-1 with TRBJ1-6; D is perhaps TRBD1 (6 bases). Germline CDR1 reads SGHRS; CDR2 reads YFSETQ. V was clipped by 0 bases and J by 0 bases, with 13 bases between them. The CDR3 is made up of 18 amino acids. The CDR3: CASSLAGTLSSYNSPLHF. In DNA, the CDR3 is TGCGCCAGCAGCTTGGCGGGGACACTCAGCTCCTATAATTCACCCCTCCACTTT.

The chain recombines TRBV30 with TRBJ1-1; 10 positions match TRBD1. This CDR3 is built from 15 residues. Trimming cost V 4 bases and J 3 bases; bases outside gene matches: 8. The germline V gene encodes CDR1 GTSNPN and CDR2 SVGIG (reference sequence). This CDR3 reads CAWKETGGRDTEAFF. The CDR3 DNA reads TGTGCCTGGAAGGAGACAGGGGGCCGGGACACTGAAGCTTTCTTT.

This rearrangement joins TRBV9 to TRBJ2-3; maybe TRBD2 (5 bases). V gave up 3 bases and J gave up 0 bases, with 5 bases separating them. Per germline, CDR1 SGDLS and CDR2 YYNGEE. There are 13 residues in the CDR3. CDR3 protein: CASSGTSTDTQYF. CDR3 in DNA: TGTGCCAGCAGCGGGACTAGCACAGATACGCAGTATTTT. The full variable domain, completed using reference TRBV9 and TRBJ2-3, is DSGVTQTPKHLITATGQRVTLRCSPRSGDLSVYWYQQSLDQGLQFLIQYYNGEERAKGNILERFSAQQFPDLHSELNLSSLELGDSALYFCASSGTSTDTQYFGPGTRLTVL.